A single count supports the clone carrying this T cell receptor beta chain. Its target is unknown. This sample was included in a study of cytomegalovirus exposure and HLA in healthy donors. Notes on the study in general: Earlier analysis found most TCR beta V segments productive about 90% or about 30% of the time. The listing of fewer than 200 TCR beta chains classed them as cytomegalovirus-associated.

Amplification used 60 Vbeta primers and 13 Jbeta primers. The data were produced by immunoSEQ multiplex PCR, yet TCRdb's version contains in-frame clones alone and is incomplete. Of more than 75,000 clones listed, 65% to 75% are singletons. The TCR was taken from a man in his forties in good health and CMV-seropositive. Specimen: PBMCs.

The CDR3 bases are TGTGCCAGTACCCCAACCGGACAGGGCGGTATTCAGCCCCAGCATTTT. The encoded protein is CASTPTGQGGIQPQHF. V gene TRBV19 combines with J gene TRBJ1-5; 8 nucleotides line up with TRBD1. V was clipped by 7 bases and J by 6 bases; unmatched bases: 14. Germline V lookup: CDR1 LNHDA, CDR2 SQIVND (reference sequence). The length of the CDR3 is 16 residues.